This entry describes one T cell receptor (beta chain). The antigen it recognizes is unknown. Base qualities were left out, and no much larger clone turns up one base away. The V and J ends are trimmed by 1 base and 1 base, leaving 4 bases between them. Counted from cysteine to phenylalanine, this CDR3 has 13 amino acids. This entry keeps only the CDR3 DNA: 39 bases, framed from base 1. CDR1 and CDR2, per the germline V gene (reference sequence), are GTSNPN and SVGIG. The data derive from a study of CD8+ T cells in alopecia areata listed by TCRdb under 2018. With regard to the full study: The treated patients took part in an open-label pilot trial in which moderate-to-severe alopecia areata was treated with oral tofacitinib at 5 to 10 mg twice daily. Patients received tofacitinib for 6 to 18 months and were then followed off drug for 6 months to check for delayed response and recurrence. For the treated patients, the SALT score, which quantifies what percentage of scalp surface area is affected, served as the measure of disease severity. To study T cell clonal expansion in alopecia areata, the researchers applied high-throughput TCRbeta sequencing to both the C3H/HeJ mouse model and human patients. On the human side, TCRbeta sequencing was run on scalp tissue and on sorted CD4+ and CD8+ peripheral blood T cells from healthy controls and from alopecia areata patients with either patchy or totalis/universalis disease. Tofacitinib-treated patients had biopsies at baseline and at 4 and 24 weeks of treatment, with a later scalp biopsy in several patients. Scalp clonality was compared across normal scalp (n=4), patchy alopecia areata scalp (n=8), and alopecia totalis/universalis scalp (n=8). RNA was extracted with the PAXgene miRNA kit for fixed scalp, the miRNeasy kit for PBMCs, and the RNeasy kit for mouse skin. Amplification of TCRbeta CDR3 regions was done by immunoSEQ multiplex PCR using 35 Vbeta forward primers and 13 Jbeta reverse primers. Overall study outcomes, separate from this receptor: Because the treated cohort was small and included a single nonresponder, larger studies are needed to assess links between baseline CD8+ expansion and response. Scalp clonality and the number of expanded CD8+ clones among the top 100 scalp clones were significantly decreased by tofacitinib. Many expanded lesional clones were found to persist in scalp and blood during tofacitinib treatment, and relapse after treatment cessation may be partly explained by this persistence. Compared with normal scalp, lesional scalp, particularly in alopecia totalis/universalis, had higher clonality and more expanded CD8+ clones, which suggests antigenic drive. Scalp TCR repertoire analysis is complicated because resident alphabeta T cells in normal human skin are also sequenced, whereas mouse skin is dominated by gammadelta T cells. Compared with mice, TCR sequences shared between patients were less clear, possibly partly because of HLA diversity across the patient population.

The library was prepared using the immunoSEQ multiplex PCR assay. For TCR sequencing, RNA was extracted from every sample and reverse transcribed into cDNA to serve as template. SuperScript III was used to make first-strand cDNA, primed with a 2:1 mix of oligo-dT and random hexamers. Amplification bias was assessed with a synthetic immune receptor repertoire, and residual bias was removed computationally. Regarding the original processing steps: Raw reads were preprocessed for error removal, and CDR3 was defined according to IMGT conventions as running from the conserved cysteine to phenylalanine. Clonality was calculated as 1 minus Shannon entropy normalized by log2 of the number of productive unique TCRs. Whether scalp clones were CD4 or CD8 was inferred by matching scalp TCRbeta sequences against CD4 and CD8 repertoires sorted from blood. Not all clones reach the TCRdb copy of this immuneACCESS table, which keeps in-frame sequences only. Checked studies attribute under half of the gap to unresolved V genes and leave the rest unexplained. The V and J calls and clone size are taken from that table; D and trimming were inferred from the DNA. In all, the sample holds 150,000 to 200,000 clones, and 60% of those were seen once. The ten largest clones represent 1% of the sample.

Read against the paper, the sample's time point label means: roughly 24 weeks on oral tofacitinib. The treatment or condition label here, explained by the study, means: oral pan-JAK inhibitor, 5-10 mg twice daily. Lesional scalp punch biopsies and peripheral blood were obtained from alopecia areata patients. PBMCs were separated by density centrifugation and stained for CD3, CD4 and CD8, after which CD4+ and CD8+ T cells were sorted on a FACSAria. The V and J genes are TRBV30 and TRBJ2-2; too little of a D gene remains to name it. This sequence was found in a human donor with alopecia areata. This specimen consisted of CD4+ T cells sorted from blood, obtained at week 24, from a patient treated with tofacitinib. The nucleotide sequence is TGTGCCTGGAGTGGACAGAACACCGGGGAGCTGTTTTTT. Translated, this gives CAWSGQNTGELFF.